This T cell receptor (beta chain) was recovered during a study of blood T cell repertoires in COVID-19. This table comes from immunoSEQ multiplex PCR, and its TCRdb copy is limited to in-frame clones, with some not included. This sample has about 400,000 clones, with around 90% found just once. Sequencing was performed on peripheral blood. This receptor was taken from a human donor in a cohort sampled during active COVID-19.

CDR3 sequence reads: CASSESGDSNQPQHF. The CDR3 DNA follows: TGTGCCAGCAGCGAGAGCGGGGATAGCAATCAGCCCCAGCATTTT. The genes are TRBV9 and TRBJ1-5; the D is unclear. In germline, CDR1 is SGDLS, CDR2 YYNGEE. The CDR3 is made up of 15 amino acids. Trimming shortened V by 3 bases and J by 0 bases, and 10 bases separated the two germline ends.